This TCR beta chain was captured in a study of CD8+CD57+ T cells in acquired aplastic anemia. Patients selected for sequencing had displayed CD8+CD57+ cell expansion by flow cytometry. Researchers used genomic DNA as the template to profile TCR beta VDJ and CDR3. TCRdb called the reads again in MiXCR, with one record for every CDR3 protein. The sample has more than 200,000 distinct CDR3 sequences; under 50% are singletons. The CDR3 totals 12 residues. V was trimmed by 3 bases and J by 7 bases, leaving 12 bases between them. CDR1 and CDR2 (germline): SQVTM, ANQGSEA. Sample: sorted CD4+, CD8+, or CD8+CD57+ T cells (not recorded which) from PBMCs. This chain connects TRBV29-1 to TRBJ1-2, with D possibly TRBD1 on 6 matching bases. The TCR sequence derives from a human donor with aplastic anemia. The CDR3 nucleotides read TGCAGCGTTGATAACAGGGTGCGTGGCTACACCTTC. Encoded protein: CSVDNRVRGYTF. The variable domain in full, completed from reference TRBV29-1 and TRBJ1-2, reads SAVISQKPSRDICQRGTSLTIQCQVDSQVTMMFWYRQQPGQSLTLIATANQGSEATYESGFVIDKFPISRPNLTFSTLTVSNMSPEDSSIYLCSVDNRVRGYTFGSGTRLTVV.